Listed below are T cell receptor beta chains from one sample, sequenced in a study of T cells expressing NK-cell markers. TCRdb reprocessed the 5' RACE reads and keeps a single row for each CDR3 protein, giving no DNA. The sample has roughly 420,000 distinct CDR3 sequences, and its top ten clones hold more than 7%. Source material: blood T cells: a sorted CD56 or NKG2C T cell subset, CD4+ or CD8+ T cells, or bulk PBMC T cells (not recorded which). The receptors derive from a woman between 18 and 70 years old in good health. Each CDR3 is given with its conserved first and last residue.

J gene | V gene | CDR3 protein
TRBJ2-3 | TRBV27 | CASSLSGVWAATDTQYF
TRBJ2-7 | TRBV27 | CASSGGAAYEQYF
TRBJ2-3 | TRBV7-9 | CASSLVAGLADTQYF
TRBJ2-1 | TRBV20-1 | CSARAGLASNEQFF
TRBJ2-3 | TRBV9 | CASTPGQGDTQYF
TRBJ2-3 | TRBV5-1 | CASSLGDRADTQYF
TRBJ2-2 | TRBV12-3/TRBV12-4 | CASSFLGTGSGELFF
TRBJ2-3 | TRBV10-2 | CASSEAGAGTDTQYF
TRBJ1-6 | TRBV7-3 | CASSLYGLGRGAPLHF
TRBJ2-1 | TRBV4-3 | CASSPSTSENSNEQFF
TRBJ2-3 | TRBV4-1 | CASSQGERLELRTDTQYF